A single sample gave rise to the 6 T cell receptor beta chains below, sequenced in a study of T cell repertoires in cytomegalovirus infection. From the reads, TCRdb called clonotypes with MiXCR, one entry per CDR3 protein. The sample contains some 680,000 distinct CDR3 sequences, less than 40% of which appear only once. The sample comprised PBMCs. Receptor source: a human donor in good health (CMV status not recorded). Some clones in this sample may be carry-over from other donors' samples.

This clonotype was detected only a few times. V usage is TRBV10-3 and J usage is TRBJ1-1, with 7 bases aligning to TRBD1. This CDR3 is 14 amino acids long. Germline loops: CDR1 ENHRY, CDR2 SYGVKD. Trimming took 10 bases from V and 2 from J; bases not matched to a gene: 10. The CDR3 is CATQGQILNTEAFF. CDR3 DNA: TGTGCCACCCAGGGACAGATACTTAACACTGAAGCTTTCTTT.

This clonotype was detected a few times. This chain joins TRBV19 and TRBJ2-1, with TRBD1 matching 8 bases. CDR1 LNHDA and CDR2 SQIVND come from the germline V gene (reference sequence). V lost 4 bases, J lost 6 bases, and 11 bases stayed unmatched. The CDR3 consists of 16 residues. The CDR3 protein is CASSTESGGRGNEQFF. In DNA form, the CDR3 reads TGTGCCAGTAGTACCGAGTCAGGGGGCCGGGGCAATGAGCAGTTCTTC.

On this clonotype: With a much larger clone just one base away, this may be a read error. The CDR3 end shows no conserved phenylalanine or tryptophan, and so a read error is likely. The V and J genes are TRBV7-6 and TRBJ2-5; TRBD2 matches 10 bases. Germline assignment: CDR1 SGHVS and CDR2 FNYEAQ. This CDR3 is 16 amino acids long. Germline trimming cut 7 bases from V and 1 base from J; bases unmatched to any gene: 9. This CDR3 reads CASTQNSGRTQETQYL. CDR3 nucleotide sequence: TGTGCCAGCACCCAAAATAGCGGGAGGACCCAAGAGACCCAGTACTTA.

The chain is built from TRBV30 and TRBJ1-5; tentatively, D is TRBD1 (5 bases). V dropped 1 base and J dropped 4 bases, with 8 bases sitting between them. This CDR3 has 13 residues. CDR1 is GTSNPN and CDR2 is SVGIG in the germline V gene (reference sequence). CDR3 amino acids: CAWSADSNQPQHF. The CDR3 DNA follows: TGTGCCTGGAGTGCAGACAGTAATCAGCCCCAGCATTTT.

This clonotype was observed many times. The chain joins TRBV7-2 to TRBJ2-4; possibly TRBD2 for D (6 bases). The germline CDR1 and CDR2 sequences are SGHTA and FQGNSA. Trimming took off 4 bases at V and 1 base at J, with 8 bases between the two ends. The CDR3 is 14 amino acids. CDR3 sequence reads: CASSSEGAKNIQYF. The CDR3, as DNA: TGTGCCAGCAGCTCGGAGGGGGCCAAAAACATTCAGTACTTC.

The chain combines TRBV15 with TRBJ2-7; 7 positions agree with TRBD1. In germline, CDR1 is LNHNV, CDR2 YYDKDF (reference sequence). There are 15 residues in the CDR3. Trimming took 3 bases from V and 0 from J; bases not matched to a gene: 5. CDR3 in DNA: TGTGCCACCAGCAGGCAGGGGGTCTTCTCCTACGAGCAGTACTTC. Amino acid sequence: CATSRQGVFSYEQYF.